This T cell receptor beta chain is drawn from a study of blood T cell repertoires in COVID-19 (dated by TCRdb to the early 2020s). General notes on the study: The collaborator samples originated in the United States, Italy and Spain and spanned the acute and convalescent phases of COVID-19. The prospective study material was composed of cDNA or gDNA derived from T cells, B-cell-depleted T cells, or PBMCs. Subjects who had been exposed to COVID-19, were actively infected with it, or had recovered from it provided the deeply sampled blood TCRbeta repertoires that made up the dataset. The repertoires were released in a freely available public database meant as a resource for research on the immune response to SARS-CoV-2. Samples came from the ongoing ImmuneRACE study (first 160 participants) plus 1,254 subjects from 6 global collaborators. The sample metadata nearly always contained a de-identified subject ID, COVID-19 status, age in years and sex. Where available, HLA class I and class II types were obtained from metadata supplied by the sample provider rather than from assay-based typing. Broader findings and caveats from the paper: The quantity of clinical and demographic metadata differed by source and by participant and was supplied without curation.

Collaborating institutions collected whole blood in K2EDTA tubes following their own protocols. For TCRbeta analysis, collaborators shipped samples as frozen whole blood, isolated PBMCs, or DNA extracted from either of those sample types. TCRbeta CDR3 regions were amplified from genomic DNA using the immunoSEQ Assay, a bias-controlled multiplex PCR. From the authors' description of their analysis: Nucleated cell counts per sample were estimated from amplification of reference gene primers within the assay. To quantify the absolute abundance of each unique TCRbeta CDR3 rearrangement, sequence reads were collapsed and filtered. For each sample, productive Simpson clonality was calculated as the square root of Simpson's diversity index over productive rearrangements. This is the immuneACCESS table as TCRdb keeps it, with only in-frame sequences that have V and J called. A part of the clones is gone; compared with another copy, unresolved V genes explain less than half, and the rest is unexplained. The V and J calls and the clone size are those of that table, but D and trimming were determined from the DNA. Within this sample are under 65,000 clones, with around 70% of them counted one time only. The ten largest clones take up about 14% of the sample.

For this clone: It has no known antigen specificity. Base qualities are missing; no much larger clone stands one base away.

This clonotype originated in a woman in her 70s with acute or convalescent COVID-19. The sample was peripheral blood.

This receptor has the CDR3 CASSSGDTQYF. The nucleotide sequence is TGTGCCAGCAGTTCAGGAGATACGCAGTATTTT. The chain was built from TRBV12-3 or TRBV12-4 and TRBJ2-3, with no D gene named confidently. Trimming removed 4 bases from V and 5 bases from J, leaving 4 bases between the germline ends. Counted from cysteine to phenylalanine, this CDR3 has 11 amino acids. CDR3 DNA is the only sequence kept; it has 33 bases, read in frame from the first base.